The clone carrying this TCR beta chain was seen a handful of times. The target antigen is unknown. CDR3 length: 17 residues. With 5 bases clipped from V and 6 bases from J, the junction kept 16 bases outside the gene matches. Per germline, CDR1 SGHTA and CDR2 FQGNSA. The data were obtained in a study of cytomegalovirus exposure and HLA in healthy donors. Study context: As released early, the data held around 80 million unique TCRs from HLA-typed donors. Findings and caveats of the study: The study designated 150 or so TCR beta chains cytomegalovirus-associated. A later analysis reportedly found that, within productive TCRs, an Asian-associated ancestry cluster had fewer N-insertions than the mean observed across the roughly 700 donors.

A multiplex PCR was run with 60 Vbeta primers and 13 Jbeta primers. Only in-frame clones appear in the TCRdb table, and some are missing; sequencing was by immunoSEQ multiplex PCR. The table lists around 170,000 clones, 65% to 90% of them singletons, with approximately 6% in the top ten. Each donor was healthy, and each was a bone marrow donor. The sequence derives from a man aged 35 to 55 in good health and CMV-seropositive. The sequenced sample consisted of PBMCs. This rearrangement joins TRBV7-2 to TRBJ2-4; TRBD1 agrees at 7 bases. The CDR3 spells CASSPNKGRGKGNIQYF. The DNA of the CDR3 is TGTGCCAGCAGCCCCAATAAGGGCAGGGGGAAAGGAAACATTCAGTACTTC.